The sequence of this T cell receptor beta chain was determined in a study of blood T cell repertoires in COVID-19. Trimming removed 2 bases at V and 1 base at J, with 5 bases between. The germline V gene has CDR1 MDHEN and CDR2 SYDVKM. The CDR3 spans 13 residues. Generated by immunoSEQ multiplex PCR, the TCRdb table keeps only in-frame clones and is missing some. Among some 150,000 clones listed, approximately 80% were seen once. Source material: PBMCs or T cells enriched from blood (not recorded which). The receptor comes from a man aged 50 to 60 who had recovered from COVID-19. This rearrangement joins TRBV28 to TRBJ1-1; D gene uncertain. CDR3 bases: TGTGCCAGCAGTTTAATCAGGAACACTGAAGCTTTCTTT. The encoded protein is CASSLIRNTEAFF.